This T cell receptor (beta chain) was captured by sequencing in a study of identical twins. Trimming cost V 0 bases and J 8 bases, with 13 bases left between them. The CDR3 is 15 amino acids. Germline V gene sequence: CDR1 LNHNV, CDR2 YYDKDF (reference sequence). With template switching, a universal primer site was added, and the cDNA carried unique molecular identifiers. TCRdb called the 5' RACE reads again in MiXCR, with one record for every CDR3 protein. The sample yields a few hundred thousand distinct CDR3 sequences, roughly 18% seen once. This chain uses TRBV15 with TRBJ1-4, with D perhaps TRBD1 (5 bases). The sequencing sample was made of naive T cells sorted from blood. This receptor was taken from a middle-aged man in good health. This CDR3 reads CATSRDRAGAEKLFF. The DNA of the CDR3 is TGTGCCACCAGCAGAGATAGGGCCGGGGCCGAAAAACTGTTTTTT.